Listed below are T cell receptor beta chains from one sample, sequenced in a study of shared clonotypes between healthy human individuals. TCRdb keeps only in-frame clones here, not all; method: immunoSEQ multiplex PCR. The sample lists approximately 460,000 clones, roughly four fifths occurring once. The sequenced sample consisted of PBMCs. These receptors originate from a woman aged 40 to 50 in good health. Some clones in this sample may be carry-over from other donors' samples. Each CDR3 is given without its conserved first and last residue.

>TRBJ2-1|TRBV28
ASSLQPGPVIYEQF
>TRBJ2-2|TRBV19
ASSTLTSHTGELF
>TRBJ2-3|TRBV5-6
ASSQSGSTDTQY
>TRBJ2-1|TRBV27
ASSLRRTANEQF
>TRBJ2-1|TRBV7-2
ASSSSLASGGEQF
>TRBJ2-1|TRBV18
ASSPQGLGRNEQF
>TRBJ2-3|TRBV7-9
ASLQLAGASDTQY
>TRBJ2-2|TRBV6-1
ASRNPSRVPGELF
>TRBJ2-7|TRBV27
ASSCPVLQYRGEQY
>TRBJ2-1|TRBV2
ASSEIRGRGDEQF
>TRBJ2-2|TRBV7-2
ASSLMILAGAGELF
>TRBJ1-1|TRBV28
ASTLPRGGEAF
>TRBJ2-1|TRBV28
ASSLTGEPYNEQF
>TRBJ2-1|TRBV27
ASSLFYAYNEQF
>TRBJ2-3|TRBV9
ASSVEAGQAPTDTQY
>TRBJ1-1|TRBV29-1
SVRGRAGGVTEAF
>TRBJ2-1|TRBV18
ASSTREGEQF
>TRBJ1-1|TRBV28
ASSLSPQNTEAF
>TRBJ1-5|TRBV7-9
ASSSFGETGSNQPQH
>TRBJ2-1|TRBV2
ASRLGGNQYEQF
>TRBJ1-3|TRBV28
ASILGGSGNTIY
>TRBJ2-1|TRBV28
ASAGTGNNEQF
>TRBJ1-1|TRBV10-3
ATGTPDTLNTEAF
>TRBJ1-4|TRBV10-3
AISEAEGEKLF
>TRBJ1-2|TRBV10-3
AISESLIQAYGYT